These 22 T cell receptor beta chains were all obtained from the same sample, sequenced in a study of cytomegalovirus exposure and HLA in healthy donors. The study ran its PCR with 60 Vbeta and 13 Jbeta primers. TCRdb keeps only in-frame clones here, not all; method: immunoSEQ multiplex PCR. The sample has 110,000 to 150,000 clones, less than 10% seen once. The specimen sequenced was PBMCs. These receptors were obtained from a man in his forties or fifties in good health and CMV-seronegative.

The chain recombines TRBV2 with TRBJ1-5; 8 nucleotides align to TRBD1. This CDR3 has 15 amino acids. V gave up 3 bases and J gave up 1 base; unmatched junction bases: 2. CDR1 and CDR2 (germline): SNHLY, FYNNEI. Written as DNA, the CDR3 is TGTGCCAGCAGTGATCGGGACAGGAGCAATCAGCCCCAGCATTTT. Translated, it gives CASSDRDRSNQPQHF.

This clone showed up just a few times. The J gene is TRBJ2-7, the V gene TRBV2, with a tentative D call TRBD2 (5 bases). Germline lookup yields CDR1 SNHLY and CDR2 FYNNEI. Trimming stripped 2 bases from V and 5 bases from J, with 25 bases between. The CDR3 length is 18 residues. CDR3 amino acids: CASSEYPPGLGLRDEQYF. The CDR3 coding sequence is TGTGCCAGCAGTGAATACCCCCCCGGACTGGGTCTGAGGGACGAGCAGTACTTC.

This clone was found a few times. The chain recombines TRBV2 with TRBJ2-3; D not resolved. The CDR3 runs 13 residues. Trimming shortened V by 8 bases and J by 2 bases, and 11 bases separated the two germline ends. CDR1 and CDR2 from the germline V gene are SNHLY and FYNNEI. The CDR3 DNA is TGTGCCAGCCCGGGTTATGCCACAGATACGCAGTATTTT. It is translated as CASPGYATDTQYF.

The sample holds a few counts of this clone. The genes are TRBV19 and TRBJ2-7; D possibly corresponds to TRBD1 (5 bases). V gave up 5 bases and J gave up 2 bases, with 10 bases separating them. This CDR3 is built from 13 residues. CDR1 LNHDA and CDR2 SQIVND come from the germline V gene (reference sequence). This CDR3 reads CASSPPGTYEQYF. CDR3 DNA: TGTGCCAGTAGTCCTCCAGGGACCTACGAGCAGTACTTC.

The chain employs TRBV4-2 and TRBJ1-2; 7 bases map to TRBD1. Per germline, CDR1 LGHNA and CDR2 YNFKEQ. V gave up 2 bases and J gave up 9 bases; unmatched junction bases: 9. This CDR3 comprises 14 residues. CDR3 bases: TGTGCCAGCAGCCAAAATGCCGGGACAGAAAGCTACACCTTC. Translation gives CASSQNAGTESYTF.

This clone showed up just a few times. The CDR3 loop reads CASSQDDRGLEQPQHF. The CDR3 DNA reads as TGCGCCAGCAGCCAAGACGACAGGGGGCTGGAACAGCCCCAGCATTTT. V is TRBV4-1 and J is TRBJ1-5, with 10 bases fitting TRBD1. This CDR3 is 16 amino acids long. Germline V gene lookup returns CDR1 MGHRA and CDR2 YSYEKL. The J segment lost 7 bases and the V segment lost 0 bases, leaving 6 bases of the junction unmatched.

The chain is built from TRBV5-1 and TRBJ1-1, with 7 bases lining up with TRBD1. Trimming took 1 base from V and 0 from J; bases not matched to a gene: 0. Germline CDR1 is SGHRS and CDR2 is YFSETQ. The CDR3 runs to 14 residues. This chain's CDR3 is CASSLTGVNTEAFF. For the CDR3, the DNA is TGCGCCAGCAGCTTGACAGGGGTGAACACTGAAGCTTTCTTT.

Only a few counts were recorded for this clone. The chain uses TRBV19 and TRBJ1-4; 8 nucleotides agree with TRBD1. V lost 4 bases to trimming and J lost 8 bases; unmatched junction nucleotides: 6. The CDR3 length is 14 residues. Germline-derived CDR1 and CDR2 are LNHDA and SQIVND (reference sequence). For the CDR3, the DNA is TGTGCCAGTAGTACGGACAGGGCGGGAGAAAAACTGTTTTTT. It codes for CASSTDRAGEKLFF.

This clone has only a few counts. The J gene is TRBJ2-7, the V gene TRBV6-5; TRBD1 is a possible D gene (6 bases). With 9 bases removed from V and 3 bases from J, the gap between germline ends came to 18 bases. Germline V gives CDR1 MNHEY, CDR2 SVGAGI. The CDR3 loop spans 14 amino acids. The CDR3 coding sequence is TGTGCCAGTAAACGCCCGGGACACCTCTACGAGCAGTACTTC. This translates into CASKRPGHLYEQYF.

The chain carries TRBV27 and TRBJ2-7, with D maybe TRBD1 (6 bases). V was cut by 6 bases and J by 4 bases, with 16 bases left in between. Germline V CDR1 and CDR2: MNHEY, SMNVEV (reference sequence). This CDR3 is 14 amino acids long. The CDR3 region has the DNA TGTGCCAGCAGGGGCAGGGGAGAAAGTTACGAGCAGTACTTC. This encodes CASRGRGESYEQYF.

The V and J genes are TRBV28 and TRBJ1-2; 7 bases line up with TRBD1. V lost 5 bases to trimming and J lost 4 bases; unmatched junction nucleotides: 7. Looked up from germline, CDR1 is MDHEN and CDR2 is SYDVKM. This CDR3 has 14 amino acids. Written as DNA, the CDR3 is TGTGCCAGCAGTACGACGACAGGGCCCTATGGCTACACCTTC. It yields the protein CASSTTTGPYGYTF.

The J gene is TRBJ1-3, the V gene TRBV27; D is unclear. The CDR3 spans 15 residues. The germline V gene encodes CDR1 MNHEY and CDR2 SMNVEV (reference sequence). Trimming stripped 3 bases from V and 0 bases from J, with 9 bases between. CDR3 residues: CASSFSGDSGNTIYF. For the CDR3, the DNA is TGTGCCAGCAGTTTTTCGGGTGACTCTGGAAACACCATATATTTT.

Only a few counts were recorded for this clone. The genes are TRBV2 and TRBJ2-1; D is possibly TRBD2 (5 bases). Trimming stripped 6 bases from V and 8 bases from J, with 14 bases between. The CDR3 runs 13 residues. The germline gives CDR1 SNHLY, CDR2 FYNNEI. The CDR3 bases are TGTGCCAGCAGGCCGCGGCTGGAGGATGAGCAGTTCTTC. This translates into CASRPRLEDEQFF.

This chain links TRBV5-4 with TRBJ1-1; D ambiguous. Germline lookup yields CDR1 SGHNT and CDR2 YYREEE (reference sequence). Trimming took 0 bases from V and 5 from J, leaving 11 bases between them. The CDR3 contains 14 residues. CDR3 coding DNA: TGTGCCAGCAGCTTGGACGTGGGAGCGACTGAAGCTTTCTTT. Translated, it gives CASSLDVGATEAFF.

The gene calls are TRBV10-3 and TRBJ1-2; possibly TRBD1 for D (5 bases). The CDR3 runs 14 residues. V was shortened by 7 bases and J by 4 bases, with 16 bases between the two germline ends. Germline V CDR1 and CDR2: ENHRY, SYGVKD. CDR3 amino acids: CAIKDDRDFYGYTF. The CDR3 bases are TGTGCCATCAAAGACGACCGGGACTTCTATGGCTACACCTTC.

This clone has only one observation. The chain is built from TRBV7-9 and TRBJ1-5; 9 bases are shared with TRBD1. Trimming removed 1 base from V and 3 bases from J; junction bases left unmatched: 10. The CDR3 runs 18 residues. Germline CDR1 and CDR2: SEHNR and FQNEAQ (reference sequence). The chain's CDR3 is CASSLEIGTGFSNQPQHF. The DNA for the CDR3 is TGTGCCAGCAGCTTAGAGATTGGGACAGGGTTCTCCAATCAGCCCCAGCATTTT.

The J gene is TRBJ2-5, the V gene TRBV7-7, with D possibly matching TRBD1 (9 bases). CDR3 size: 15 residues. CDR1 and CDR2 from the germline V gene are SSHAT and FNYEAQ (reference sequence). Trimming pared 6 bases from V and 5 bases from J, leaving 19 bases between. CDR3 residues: CASRPTGGGGETQYF. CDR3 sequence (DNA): TGTGCCAGCAGGCCTACAGGGGGCGGGGGGGAGACCCAGTACTTC.

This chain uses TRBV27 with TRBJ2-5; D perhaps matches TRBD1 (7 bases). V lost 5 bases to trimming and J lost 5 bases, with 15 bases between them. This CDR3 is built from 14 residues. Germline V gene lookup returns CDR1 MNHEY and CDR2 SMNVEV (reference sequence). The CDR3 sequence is CASSLQGGRETQYF. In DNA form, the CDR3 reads TGTGCCAGCAGTCTGCAGGGGGGCCGGGAGACCCAGTACTTC.

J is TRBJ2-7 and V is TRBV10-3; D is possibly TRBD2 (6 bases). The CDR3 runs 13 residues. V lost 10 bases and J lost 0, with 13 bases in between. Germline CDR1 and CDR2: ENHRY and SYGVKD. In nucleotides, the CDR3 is TGTGCCACGGGGGACGGAAGCTCCTACGAGCAGTACTTC. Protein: CATGDGSSYEQYF.

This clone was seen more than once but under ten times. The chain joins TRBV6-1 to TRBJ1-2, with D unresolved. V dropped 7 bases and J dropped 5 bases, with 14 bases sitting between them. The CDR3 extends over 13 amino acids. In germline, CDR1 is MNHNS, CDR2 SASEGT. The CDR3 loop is CASTPEAEYGYTF. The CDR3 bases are TGTGCCAGCACCCCGGAGGCAGAATATGGCTACACCTTC.

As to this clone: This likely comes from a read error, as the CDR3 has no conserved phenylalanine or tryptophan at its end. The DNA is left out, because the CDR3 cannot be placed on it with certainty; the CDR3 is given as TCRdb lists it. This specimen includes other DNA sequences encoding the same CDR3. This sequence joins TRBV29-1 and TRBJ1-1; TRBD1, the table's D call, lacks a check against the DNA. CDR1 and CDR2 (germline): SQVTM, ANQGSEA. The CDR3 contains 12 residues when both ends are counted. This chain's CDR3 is CSVGQGATEALV.

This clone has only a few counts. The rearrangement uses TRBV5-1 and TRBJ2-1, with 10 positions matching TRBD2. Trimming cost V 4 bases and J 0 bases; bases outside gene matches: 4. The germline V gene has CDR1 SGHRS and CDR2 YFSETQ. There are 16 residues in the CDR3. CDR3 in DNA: TGCGCCAGCAGCCTTCCTAGCGGGAGCTCCTACAATGAGCAGTTCTTC. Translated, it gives CASSLPSGSSYNEQFF.